These T cell receptor beta chains were read from a single sample in a study of OX40 agonist ivuxolimab in advanced cancers. Profiled with immunoSEQ multiplex PCR; TCRdb holds only in-frame clones, not every one. Seen here are roughly 79,000 clones, less than 85% observed once, and the top ten hold roughly 0.53%. This sample comprised CD4+ or CD8+ T cells sorted from blood, obtained in a trial of the OX40 agonist ivuxolimab. These receptors were obtained from an adult with an advanced solid tumor such as melanoma, head and neck, liver or kidney cancer. Each CDR3 is given with its conserved first and last residue. A D gene is named only where the DNA matches it firmly. Some rows mark clone size as missing; the rest say once, few, many or name a class of expanded clone.

>NA|TRBV5-1|14|NA|TRBJ2-2
CASSLAPNTGELFF
TGCGCCAGCAGCTTGGCTCCGAACACCGGGGAGCTGTTTTTT
>NA|TRBV6-1|20|NA|TRBJ2-5
CASSEEYGRSDRMSRETQYF
TGTGCCAGCAGTGAAGAGTACGGTCGATCGGACCGAATGAGTAGAGAGACCCAGTACTTC
>NA|TRBV5-1|13|NA|TRBJ1-1
CASSSQVPTEAFF
TGCGCCAGCAGCAGCCAGGTACCCACTGAAGCTTTCTTT
>NA|TRBV9|14|NA|TRBJ1-3
CASSPRTAGNTIYF
TGTGCCAGCAGCCCCCGGACAGCAGGAAACACCATATATTTT
>NA|TRBV7-2|14|NA|TRBJ2-7
CASSFSWGLGEQYF
TGTGCCAGCAGCTTTAGTTGGGGTTTAGGGGAGCAGTACTTC
>TRBD2|TRBV5-5|14|few|TRBJ2-1
CASSLGLAGGEGFF
TGTGCCAGCAGCCTCGGACTAGCGGGGGGAGAGGGGTTCTTC
>TRBD1|TRBV5-1|14|NA|TRBJ2-7
CASSLGQDLYEQYF
TGCGCCAGCAGCCTAGGACAGGACCTATACGAGCAGTACTTC
>NA|TRBV12-1|11|NA|TRBJ2-7
CASSFAYEQYF
TGTGCCAGCAGCTTTGCTTACGAGCAGTACTTC
>TRBD2|TRBV7-9|14|NA|TRBJ2-2
CASSLAGGPGELFF
TGTGCCAGCAGCCTAGCGGGGGGCCCCGGGGAGCTGTTTTTT
>NA|TRBV7-9|13|NA|TRBJ2-5
CASSFRGVETQYF
TGTGCCAGCAGCTTTCGCGGGGTAGAGACCCAGTACTTC
>TRBD1|TRBV19|15|NA|TRBJ2-7
CASNRQGGSSYEQYF
TGTGCCAGTAATCGACAGGGGGGTTCCTCCTACGAGCAGTACTTC
>NA|TRBV28|12|NA|TRBJ2-2
CASAGNTGELFF
TGTGCGTCGGCAGGGAACACCGGGGAGCTGTTTTTT
>NA|TRBV7-3|14|NA|TRBJ2-3
CASSLVSSDDTQYF
TGTGCCAGCAGCTTAGTTTCTAGCGACGATACGCAGTATTTT
>TRBD2|TRBV11-3|13|NA|TRBJ2-1
CASSLAGGTEQFF
TGTGCCAGCAGCTTAGCCGGGGGGACTGAGCAGTTCTTC
>NA|TRBV5-1|15|NA|TRBJ1-6
CASSYSGTRTSPLHF
TGCGCCAGCAGCTATTCCGGGACAAGGACTTCACCCCTCCACTTT
>NA|TRBV15|15|NA|TRBJ1-5
CATSQRGTPLTSQHF
TGTGCCACCAGCCAGAGGGGGACCCCCTTGACTTCCCAGCATTTT
>TRBD1|TRBV6-5|13|NA|TRBJ1-3
CASSPRQGDTIYF
TGTGCCAGCAGTCCCCGACAGGGTGACACCATATATTTT
>TRBD1|TRBV18|15|NA|TRBJ1-4
CASSPSTGGNEKLFF
TGTGCCAGCTCACCTTCGACAGGGGGGAATGAAAAACTGTTTTTT
>NA|TRBV25-1|14|NA|TRBJ2-3
CASSRSSWTDTQYF
TGTGCCAGCAGTAGGAGCTCATGGACAGATACGCAGTATTTT
>NA|TRBV7-3|13|NA|TRBJ1-2
CASSPGTHISYTF
TGTGCCAGCAGTCCCGGGACACATATAAGCTACACCTTC
>NA|TRBV6-1|18|once|TRBJ1-6
CASSEAKTASSYNSPLHF
TGTGCCAGCAGTGAAGCCAAGACAGCGAGCTCCTATAATTCACCCCTCCACTTT
>NA|TRBV6-5|16|NA|TRBJ2-6
CASSYSVGAGANVLTF
TGTGCCAGCAGTTACTCGGTGGGGGCTGGGGCCAACGTCCTGACTTTC
>NA|TRBV2|13|NA|TRBJ2-7
CASNREGPYEQYF
TGTGCCAGCAACAGGGAAGGACCCTACGAGCAGTACTTC
>TRBD1|TRBV2|14|once|TRBJ2-3
CASRRQGVGDTQYF
TGTGCCAGCAGGCGACAGGGGGTAGGAGATACGCAGTATTTT
>NA|TRBV28|14|NA|TRBJ2-2
CASNGGVNTGELFF
TGTGCCAGCAATGGCGGGGTCAACACCGGGGAGCTGTTTTTT
>NA|TRBV30|14|NA|TRBJ2-4
CAWSQVNRGNIQYF
TGTGCCTGGAGCCAGGTAAACCGGGGAAACATTCAGTACTTC
>NA|TRBV14|14|NA|TRBJ2-3
CASSGRTAHPTQYF
TGTGCCAGCAGCGGGCGGACTGCACACCCAACGCAGTATTTT
>NA|TRBV19|16|NA|TRBJ2-3
CASSIDKGLTWDTQYF
TGTGCCAGTAGTATAGATAAAGGTCTAACTTGGGATACGCAGTATTTT
>NA|TRBV2|13|NA|TRBJ1-1
CASSETDFTEAFF
TGTGCCAGCAGTGAGACCGATTTCACTGAAGCTTTCTTT